The text below deals with one TCR beta chain. Looked up from germline, CDR1 is LNHNV and CDR2 is YYDKDF (reference sequence). Germline trimming cut 1 base from V and 2 bases from J; bases unmatched to any gene: 8. This CDR3 is 18 amino acids long. Per the original data handling: Counts of nucleated cells, estimated from reference gene primer amplification, were obtained. The method was immunoSEQ multiplex PCR; TCRdb's version includes in-frame clones alone and lacks a portion of them. That table gives V, J and clone size, and the DNA gave D and trimming. The repertoire has about 55,000 clones, 88% of them found once; the top ten carry around 8.5%. These data originate in a study of blood T cell repertoires in COVID-19. Study-level background: Researchers got acute and convalescent COVID-19 samples from the United States, Italy and Spain. Sources were T cells, B-cell-depleted T cells, or PBMCs; the material itself was cDNA or gDNA.

This TCR was recovered from a man aged 60 to 69 with active COVID-19. The rearrangement joins TRBV15 to TRBJ1-5; TRBD1 agrees at 10 bases. Input material: peripheral blood. In DNA, the CDR3 is TGTGCCACCAGCAGAGGATCTGGGACAGGGGTAGGCAATCAGCCCCAGCATTTT. Its translation: CATSRGSGTGVGNQPQHF.